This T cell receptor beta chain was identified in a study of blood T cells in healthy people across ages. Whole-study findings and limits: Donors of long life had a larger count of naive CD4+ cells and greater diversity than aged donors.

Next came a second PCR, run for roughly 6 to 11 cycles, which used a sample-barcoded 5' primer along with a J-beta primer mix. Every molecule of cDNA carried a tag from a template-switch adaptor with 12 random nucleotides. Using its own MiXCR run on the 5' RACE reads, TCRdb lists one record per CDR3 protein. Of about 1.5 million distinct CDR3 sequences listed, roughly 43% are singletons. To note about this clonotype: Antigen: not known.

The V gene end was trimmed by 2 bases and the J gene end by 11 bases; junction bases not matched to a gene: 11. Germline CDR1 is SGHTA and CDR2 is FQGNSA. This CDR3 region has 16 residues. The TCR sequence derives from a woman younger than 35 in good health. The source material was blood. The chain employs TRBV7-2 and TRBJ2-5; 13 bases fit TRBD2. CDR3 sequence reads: CASSLLGLAGALWQYF. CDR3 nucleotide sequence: TGTGCCAGCAGCTTACTCGGACTAGCGGGAGCTTTGTGGCAGTACTTC.